The 6 T cell receptor beta chains reported below all come from one sample, sequenced in a study of CD8+ T cells in alopecia areata. cDNA prepared by RNA extraction and subsequent reverse transcription served as the template for sequencing. Assay used: immunoSEQ multiplex PCR; TCRdb lists only in-frame clones, some missing. The data hold 120,000 to 150,000 clones, with roughly 50% observed a single time. Sequencing used CD4+ T cells sorted from blood. Source of these receptors: a human donor with alopecia areata.

The chain uses TRBV7-3 and TRBJ2-5; D not certain. Germline V gene sequence: CDR1 SGHTA, CDR2 FQGTGA. V lost 2 bases, J lost 3 bases, and 7 bases lay in between. The CDR3 is made up of 13 amino acids. The CDR3 protein is CASSLYLEETQYF. The CDR3, as DNA: TGTGCCAGCAGCTTATACCTGGAAGAGACCCAGTACTTC.

This clone was recorded only once. This chain joins TRBV5-4 and TRBJ2-3; perhaps TRBD1 as D (6 bases). Germline values: CDR1 SGHNT, CDR2 YYREEE (reference sequence). Trimming left V 4 bases short and J 1 base short, with 13 bases between. The CDR3 loop spans 15 amino acids. DNA of the CDR3: TGTGCCAGCAGCAGCCGCCGACAGGGCACAGATACGCAGTATTTT. This codes for CASSSRRQGTDTQYF.

V is TRBV11-1 and J is TRBJ2-6; 8 bases agree with TRBD1. The CDR3 consists of 18 residues. CDR1 and CDR2 from the germline V gene are SGHAT and FQDESV (reference sequence). With 5 bases clipped from V and 0 bases from J, the junction kept 9 bases outside the gene matches. Here the CDR3 reads CASSRTGLGASGANVLTF. Here the CDR3 DNA reads TGTGCCAGCAGCCGGACAGGGCTGGGGGCCTCTGGGGCCAACGTCCTGACTTTC. Drawing the rest from reference TRBV11-1 and TRBJ2-6, the complete variable domain is EAEVAQSPRYKITEKSQAVAFWCDPISGHATLYWYRQILGQGPELLVQFQDESVVDDSQLPKDRFSAERLKGVDSTLKIQPAELGDSAMYLCASSRTGLGASGANVLTFGAGSRLTVL.

The chain is built from TRBV5-4 and TRBJ2-5, with D tentatively TRBD1 or TRBD2 (5 bases each). The V and J ends lost 4 bases and 0 bases respectively, with 16 bases between them. The CDR3 sequence is 16 residues long. CDR1 is SGHNT and CDR2 is YYREEE in the germline V gene (reference sequence). CDR3 DNA: TGTGCCAGCAGCAGGGGACCGAAATCGTACCAAGAGACCCAGTACTTC. Protein: CASSRGPKSYQETQYF.

This chain links TRBV6-6 with TRBJ2-5, with no clear D. Germline values: CDR1 MNHNY, CDR2 SVGAGI (reference sequence). The CDR3 runs 13 residues. Trimming cost V 8 bases and J 5 bases, with 15 bases left between them. CDR3 sequence (DNA): TGTGCCAGCCGAGCGCCGGCAGTGGAGACCCAGTACTTC. Residues: CASRAPAVETQYF.

In this sample, this clone turned up a few times. V usage is TRBV29-1 and J usage is TRBJ2-7, with 8 positions matching TRBD1. The ends lost 6 bases at V and 0 bases at J; junction bases unmatched: 4. The CDR3 totals 13 residues. CDR1 is SQVTM, CDR2 ANQGSEA, per germline. The CDR3 here is CSVGQVTSYEQYF. For the CDR3, the DNA is TGCAGCGTGGGACAGGTTACCTCCTACGAGCAGTACTTC.